The clone carrying this T cell receptor beta chain appeared many times. The antigen is unknown. These data are taken from a study of T-cell reconstitution after alpha-beta-depleted transplantation in children. Study conclusions and caveats: For some patients, TCRbeta diversity was high at day 60 because of recipient T cells and thymic progenitors that survived. Where alpha-beta T cells came from about two months after transplant was reportedly several hundred expanded graft clones. Counts and diversity of T cells one year after transplant came mostly from newly produced T cells.

The CDR3 runs to 18 residues. Trimming stripped 0 bases from V and 1 base from J, with 18 bases between. The germline V gene has CDR1 SGHDN and CDR2 FVKESK. Researchers prepared the TCRbeta library using unique molecular identifiers, the study reports. Each CDR3 protein gets one entry after TCRdb re-called the PCR reads with MiXCR. This sample has fewer than 700,000 distinct CDR3 sequences; 10% to 15% occur once, and the top ten carry around 2%. The receptor was isolated from a male patient between 10 and 17 years old who had a stem cell transplant for acute myeloid leukemia, so the T cells may come from the graft donor. Sequenced here: PBMCs, mostly from graft donor cells, sampled 360 days after TCRalphabeta/CD19-depleted stem cell transplant. This chain uses TRBV14 with TRBJ1-1; no clear D gene. The CDR3 DNA reads as TGTGCCAGCAGCCAAGATCTGTCAGGCTTTAAGAAGAACACTGAAGCTTTCTTT. It is translated as CASSQDLSGFKKNTEAFF.